Listed here are 22 T cell receptor beta chains from one sample, sequenced in a study of blood T cell repertoires in COVID-19. Some clones are missing from TCRdb's copy, which holds only in-frame ones; the method was immunoSEQ multiplex PCR. The data hold some 56,000 clones, with around 70% observed a single time. Source material: peripheral blood. All receptors derive from a woman aged 50 to 60 with active or convalescent COVID-19.

The genes are TRBV7-9 and TRBJ2-1; 11 positions match TRBD2. The CDR3 loop spans 16 amino acids. The germline V gene encodes CDR1 SEHNR and CDR2 FQNEAQ (reference sequence). V dropped 5 bases and J dropped 4; count of bases not matched to a gene: 7. CDR3 region: CASSTAGLADYNEQFF. CDR3 DNA sequence: TGTGCCAGCAGCACCGCGGGACTAGCGGATTACAATGAGCAGTTCTTC.

J is TRBJ2-7 and V is TRBV10-1; TRBD1 agrees at 9 bases. The junction had 4 bases not matched to a gene; V was cut back by 4 bases and J by 3 bases. CDR1 and CDR2 (germline): WNHNN, SYGVQD (reference sequence). The CDR3 extends over 14 amino acids. Here the CDR3 DNA reads TGCGCCAGCAGTGTAGGGGACAGGGTCTACGAGCAGTACTTC. Its protein is CASSVGDRVYEQYF.

The chain joins TRBV2 to TRBJ2-5, with D uncertain. Germline V CDR1 and CDR2: SNHLY, FYNNEI. This CDR3 has 11 amino acids. The V end lost 6 bases, the J end lost 3 bases, and 5 bases lay between the germline ends. In nucleotides, the CDR3 is TGTGCCAGCAGATCTAAAGAGACCCAGTACTTC. Translated: CASRSKETQYF.

J is TRBJ1-4 and V is TRBV6-6, with D possibly matching TRBD1 (5 bases). Germline CDR1 reads MNHNY; CDR2 reads SVGAGI (reference sequence). The CDR3 contains 14 residues. The V end was cut by 2 bases, the J end by 9 bases, with 13 bases between. CDR3 region: CASSYGGNQKKLFF. In DNA form, the CDR3 reads TGTGCCAGCAGTTACGGGGGGAACCAGAAAAAACTGTTTTTT.

V is TRBV5-1 and J is TRBJ2-2; the D gene is possibly TRBD1 (6 bases). V was clipped by 0 bases and J by 4 bases, with 10 bases between them. Germline values: CDR1 SGHRS, CDR2 YFSETQ. The length of the CDR3 is 15 residues. The chain's CDR3 is CASSLDWGRTGELFF. CDR3 in DNA: TGCGCCAGCAGCTTGGATTGGGGGCGCACCGGGGAGCTGTTTTTT.

The chain has TRBV19 and TRBJ2-7, with 15 bases aligning to TRBD2. From germline, CDR1 is LNHDA and CDR2 SQIVND (reference sequence). There are 16 residues in the CDR3. Trimming took 6 bases from V and 5 from J; bases not matched to a gene: 8. The CDR3 sequence: CASRRTSGRARNEQYF. CDR3 DNA sequence: TGTGCCAGTAGAAGGACTAGCGGGAGGGCCCGGAACGAGCAGTACTTC.

This clone was detected only once. J is TRBJ2-3 and V is TRBV19, with 14 bases aligning to TRBD2. CDR1 LNHDA and CDR2 SQIVND come from the germline V gene (reference sequence). CDR3 length: 17 residues. The J segment lost 6 bases and the V segment lost 3 bases, leaving 8 bases of the junction unmatched. The CDR3 coding sequence is TGTGCCAGTAGTATCCGGACTAGCGGGAGGTCCCGCGATACGCAGTATTTT. This codes for CASSIRTSGRSRDTQYF.

This clone has just a few counts. The chain recombines TRBV6-2 or TRBV6-3 with TRBJ2-7; 8 bases line up with TRBD1. Unmatched junction bases numbered 7, after V lost 4 bases and J lost 2 bases. Germline CDR1 is MNHEY and CDR2 is SVGEGT. The CDR3 runs 15 residues. The CDR3 spells CASSSFQGATYEQYF. CDR3 DNA: TGTGCCAGCAGTTCCTTTCAGGGGGCAACCTACGAGCAGTACTTC.

This clone was found once. The chain has TRBV7-6 and TRBJ2-7, with TRBD1 identical over 9 bases. V was pared by 1 base and J by 12 bases, with 13 bases of the junction left unmatched. CDR1 is SGHVS, CDR2 FNYEAQ, per germline. This CDR3 is built from 15 residues. The CDR3 bases are TGTGCCAGCAGCTTAGGGGGAGGGGACAGGGAAGGACTGTACTTC. This sequence encodes CASSLGGGDREGLYF.

Here the CDR3 reads CASSNPAGGNEQYF. The CDR3 DNA reads TGTGCCAGTAGTAACCCCGCGGGGGGCAACGAGCAGTACTTC. The chain carries TRBV19 and TRBJ2-7, with 8 positions matching TRBD2. Unmatched junction bases numbered 7, after V lost 4 bases and J lost 5 bases. Germline CDR1 LNHDA, CDR2 SQIVND (reference sequence). CDR3 length equals 14 residues.

This chain uses TRBV28 with TRBJ2-7; 8 bases match TRBD1. This CDR3 has 12 residues. Germline lookup yields CDR1 MDHEN and CDR2 SYDVKM. After removal of 8 bases from V and 4 bases from J, the junction contained 4 bases not matched to a gene. The CDR3 loop reads CASQDRGYEQYF. The CDR3 bases are TGTGCCAGCCAAGACAGGGGTTACGAGCAGTACTTC.

V gene TRBV5-4 combines with J gene TRBJ1-2, with 8 bases identical to TRBD1. Trimming took 4 bases from V and 1 from J; bases not matched to a gene: 6. CDR1 and CDR2 from the germline V gene are SGHNT and YYREEE (reference sequence). There are 15 residues in the CDR3. CDR3 DNA sequence: TGTGCCAGCAGCCAGGACAGGGTAATTAACTATGGCTACACCTTC. This translates into CASSQDRVINYGYTF.

V gene TRBV25-1 combines with J gene TRBJ2-1; 7 bases agree with TRBD1. Germline lookup yields CDR1 MGHDK and CDR2 SYGVNS. V lost 9 bases to trimming and J lost 4 bases; unmatched junction nucleotides: 6. The CDR3 is 13 amino acids. The CDR3 sequence is CASQDRRYNEQFF. For the CDR3, the DNA is TGTGCCAGTCAGGACAGGCGTTACAATGAGCAGTTCTTC.

J is TRBJ2-1 and V is TRBV19; 11 nucleotides match TRBD1. Germline lookup yields CDR1 LNHDA and CDR2 SQIVND (reference sequence). The CDR3 sequence is 13 residues long. J was trimmed by 9 bases and V by 8 bases; bases with no gene match: 6. DNA for the CDR3: TGTGCCAGTCGGACAGGGGGCAAGATTGAGCAGTTCTTC. Translation: CASRTGGKIEQFF.

This chain uses TRBV2 with TRBJ2-7, with 8 positions matching TRBD2. This CDR3 comprises 16 residues. V was clipped by 4 bases and J by 0 bases; unmatched bases: 8. CDR1 is SNHLY and CDR2 is FYNNEI in the germline V gene. CDR3 nucleotide sequence: TGTGCCAGCAGTGCCCCTCGGGGGGGCCGCTCCTACGAGCAGTACTTC. Translated: CASSAPRGGRSYEQYF.

The V and J genes are TRBV9 and TRBJ2-4, with D uncertain. Per the germline V gene, CDR1 is SGDLS and CDR2 is YYNGEE. Trimming shortened V by 0 bases and J by 6 bases, and 10 bases separated the two germline ends. CDR3 length: 14 amino acids. This chain's CDR3 is CASSVALNGNIQYF. The CDR3, as DNA: TGTGCCAGCAGCGTAGCCCTAAACGGAAACATTCAGTACTTC.

J is TRBJ2-2 and V is TRBV18, with D tentatively TRBD1 (6 bases). Germline V CDR1 and CDR2: KGHSH, LQKENI. Deletions cut 3 bases from V and 0 bases from J, with 11 bases between. This CDR3 spans 16 amino acids. The CDR3 here is CASSPLGHANTGELFF. The DNA of the CDR3 is TGTGCCAGCTCACCTTTGGGACATGCGAACACCGGGGAGCTGTTTTTT.

V and J are TRBV7-9 and TRBJ2-5, with 7 nucleotides matching TRBD2. J lost 7 bases, V lost 5 bases, and 4 bases had no gene match. From germline, CDR1 is SEHNR and CDR2 FQNEAQ (reference sequence). The length of the CDR3 is 12 residues. The CDR3 spells CASSRGERTQYF. The CDR3, as DNA: TGTGCCAGCAGCCGGGGGGAGAGGACCCAGTACTTC. The whole variable domain, remainder taken from reference TRBV7-9 and TRBJ2-5, is DTGVSQNPRHKITKRGQNVTFRCDPISEHNRLYWYRQTLGQGPEFLTYFQNEAQLEKSRLLSDRFSAERPKGSFSTLEIQRTEQGDSAMYLCASSRGERTQYFGPGTRLLVL.

The J gene is TRBJ1-4, the V gene TRBV5-6; weak D call: TRBD1 (5 bases). Germline values: CDR1 SGHDT, CDR2 YYEEEE. This CDR3 comprises 15 residues. Trimming left V 5 bases short and J 5 bases short, with 16 bases between. CDR3 in amino acids: CASSSVGGSNEKLFF. The DNA for the CDR3 is TGTGCCAGCAGTTCCGTGGGGGGTTCGAATGAAAAACTGTTTTTT.

The chain uses TRBV27 and TRBJ1-5; D is uncertain. This CDR3 region has 15 residues. Germline V gene data show CDR1 as MNHEY and CDR2 as SMNVEV (reference sequence). Trimming removed 2 bases from V and 4 bases from J, with 12 bases in between. The CDR3 DNA reads as TGTGCCAGCAGTTTAGGGGTAGGGAGGAATCAGCCCCAGCATTTT. Residues: CASSLGVGRNQPQHF.

The count of this clone is one. The rearrangement joins TRBV18 to TRBJ2-1, with D possibly TRBD1 on 5 matching bases. The V end lost 2 bases, the J end lost 1 base, and 12 bases lay between the germline ends. In germline, CDR1 is KGHSH, CDR2 LQKENI. The CDR3 covers 16 residues. CDR3 in DNA: TGTGCCAGCTCACCATCATCAACAGGATCCTACAATGAGCAGTTCTTC. Amino acids: CASSPSSTGSYNEQFF.

The chain links TRBV29-1 to TRBJ1-2; D is uncertain. V was cut by 0 bases and J by 7 bases, with 9 bases left in between. This CDR3 contains 12 residues. Germline V gives CDR1 SQVTM, CDR2 ANQGSEA. CDR3 nucleotides: TGCAGCGTTGAAGACCACGCCAGTGGCTACACCTTC. Its protein product is CSVEDHASGYTF.